A selection of T cell receptor beta chains follows, all from one sample in a study of blood T cell repertoires in COVID-19. Produced via immunoSEQ multiplex PCR; TCRdb's table is partial and in-frame only. The sample contains around 170,000 clones, approximately 88% of which appear only once. Sequencing was performed on peripheral blood. The source of these receptors is a woman between 25 and 40 years old with acute or convalescent COVID-19. CDR3s include the opening cysteine and the closing phenylalanine or tryptophan. A D gene is named only where the DNA matches it firmly. Rows give clone size only sometimes, using once, few, many, or a class for an expanded clone.

D gene,clone size,J gene,V gene,CDR3 protein,CDR3 DNA
-,-,TRBJ1-2,TRBV11-1,CASSLVGVTTYGYTF,TGTGCCAGCAGCTTAGTCGGGGTCACCACCTATGGCTACACCTTC
TRBD1,-,TRBJ2-5,TRBV5-1,CASSLAGGAVKTQYF,TGCGCCAGCAGCTTGGCAGGGGGCGCGGTAAAGACCCAGTACTTC
-,-,TRBJ1-1,TRBV30,CAWRLGGGVNTEAFF,TGTGCCTGGCGGCTTGGCGGGGGGGTAAACACTGAAGCTTTCTTT
TRBD1,-,TRBJ2-1,TRBV28,CASSSPGTGLNEQFF,TGTGCCAGCAGTTCTCCCGGGACAGGGCTCAATGAGCAGTTCTTC
-,few,TRBJ1-1,TRBV5-1,CASSPGLNTEAFF,TGCGCCAGCAGCCCGGGATTGAACACTGAAGCTTTCTTT
TRBD1,-,TRBJ2-7,TRBV6-5,CASRRGLGEQYF,TGTGCCAGCAGAAGGGGGCTGGGTGAGCAGTACTTC
-,-,TRBJ2-7,TRBV10-1,CASYQGGDEQYF,TGCGCCAGTTACCAGGGGGGAGACGAGCAGTACTTC
-,-,TRBJ2-7,TRBV7-6,CASSLSFSGEQYF,TGTGCCAGCAGCTTAAGCTTTAGCGGCGAGCAGTACTTC
TRBD1,few,TRBJ2-7,TRBV2,CASRETGWIYEQYF,TGTGCCAGCAGGGAGACAGGGTGGATCTACGAGCAGTACTTC
TRBD2,-,TRBJ2-3,TRBV5-1,CASMFHLAEGTQYF,TGCGCCAGCATGTTCCATCTAGCGGAGGGGACGCAGTATTTT
-,-,TRBJ1-5,TRBV28,CASSFLTGNNQPQHF,TGTGCCAGCAGTTTCCTGACTGGTAACAATCAGCCCCAGCATTTT
-,once,TRBJ2-1,TRBV6-5,CASSSGSGGPGNEQFF,TGTGCCAGCAGTTCTGGTTCAGGAGGGCCGGGTAATGAGCAGTTCTTC
TRBD2,-,TRBJ2-1,TRBV11-2,CASSLGTSTEQFF,TGTGCCAGCAGCTTAGGGACTAGCACTGAGCAGTTCTTC
-,-,TRBJ2-1,TRBV27,CASSSRNEQFF,TGTGCCAGCAGTTCACGGAATGAGCAGTTCTTC
-,-,TRBJ1-2,TRBV6-6,CASRSPSGGYTF,TGTGCCAGCAGATCGCCTAGTGGTGGCTACACCTTC
-,-,TRBJ2-2,TRBV3-1/TRBV3-2,CASSQRPSNTGELFF,TGTGCCAGCAGCCAGAGGCCCTCGAACACCGGGGAGCTGTTTTTT
-,once,TRBJ2-5,TRBV18,CASSPLGGETQYF,TGTGCCAGCTCACCGCTGGGGGGAGAGACCCAGTACTTC
-,-,TRBJ2-3,TRBV5-1,CASSSSGTDTQYF,TGCGCCAGCTCATCAAGCGGCACAGATACGCAGTATTTT
-,-,TRBJ2-1,TRBV5-6,CASSPTGWGTYNEQFF,TGTGCCAGCAGCCCGACCGGATGGGGCACCTACAATGAGCAGTTCTTC
-,-,TRBJ2-1,TRBV30,CAWSGSALYRNEQFF,TGTGCCTGGAGTGGTAGCGCCCTTTATCGAAATGAGCAGTTCTTC
TRBD2,-,TRBJ2-7,TRBV3-1/TRBV3-2,CASSPLAGGPEQYF,TGTGCCAGCAGCCCCCTAGCGGGAGGACCCGAGCAGTACTTC
-,few,TRBJ2-1,TRBV2,CASTTTGLGQFF,TGTGCCAGCACCACGACAGGACTAGGGCAGTTCTTC
-,-,TRBJ1-5,TRBV28,CASSLTAFPYSNQPQHF,TGTGCCAGCAGTTTGACAGCTTTCCCCTATAGCAATCAGCCCCAGCATTTT
-,-,TRBJ1-1,TRBV7-9,CASSSQANTEAFF,TGTGCCAGCAGCTCCCAGGCAAACACTGAAGCTTTCTTT
-,-,TRBJ2-2,TRBV10-1,CARLAARTGELFF,TGCGCCAGATTAGCGGCGAGAACCGGGGAGCTGTTTTTT
-,-,TRBJ2-3,TRBV28,CASSWAGPSTDTQYF,TGTGCCAGCAGTTGGGCAGGCCCTAGCACAGATACGCAGTATTTT
TRBD1,-,TRBJ2-1,TRBV11-3,CASSLDVGQTGINEQFF,TGTGCCAGCAGCTTAGATGTGGGCCAGACAGGGATCAATGAGCAGTTCTTC
-,-,TRBJ1-6,TRBV28,CASSLSGGYNSPLHF,TGTGCCAGCAGTTTATCAGGCGGGTATAATTCACCCCTCCACTTT
-,-,TRBJ2-5,TRBV30,CAWNEKDWRAETQYF,TGTGCCTGGAATGAAAAGGACTGGAGGGCAGAGACCCAGTACTTC
-,-,TRBJ2-5,TRBV28,CASTLPGTVDVTQYF,TGTGCCAGCACCCTACCCGGGACTGTAGATGTGACCCAGTACTTC
TRBD2,-,TRBJ2-7,TRBV2,CASNLAGVDEQYF,TGTGCCAGCAACTTAGCGGGAGTCGACGAGCAGTACTTC
-,-,TRBJ2-7,TRBV7-9,CASSRPGQSYEQYF,TGTGCCAGCAGCCGACCGGGACAATCCTACGAGCAGTACTTC
-,-,TRBJ2-3,TRBV27,CASSLLSGDADTQYF,TGTGCCAGCAGTTTATTGTCAGGGGACGCAGATACGCAGTATTTT
-,once,TRBJ1-5,TRBV7-9,CASSREGDQPQHF,TGTGCCAGCAGCCGGGAGGGGGATCAGCCCCAGCATTTT
-,-,TRBJ1-2,TRBV15,CATSRDVGAPYGYTF,TGTGCCACCAGCAGAGATGTGGGGGCGCCTTATGGCTACACCTTC
-,-,TRBJ2-5,TRBV20-1,CGVTGGETQYF,TGCGGGGTGACTGGGGGGGAGACCCAGTACTTC
TRBD2,-,TRBJ2-7,TRBV5-6,CASRRGYEQYF,TGTGCCAGCAGGCGGGGGTACGAGCAGTACTTC
-,-,TRBJ2-2,TRBV10-1,CASSETSVSGELFF,TGCGCCAGCAGTGAGACTTCTGTCTCCGGGGAGCTGTTTTTT
TRBD2,once,TRBJ2-1,TRBV7-3,CASSLRLAPWVEQFF,TGTGCCAGCAGCTTAAGACTAGCCCCATGGGTTGAGCAGTTCTTC
-,-,TRBJ1-2,TRBV5-1,CASSLGRGYSGYTF,TGCGCCAGCAGCTTGGGACGGGGTTACTCTGGCTACACCTTC
-,-,TRBJ1-1,TRBV18,CASSGRDTEAFF,TGTGCCAGCTCAGGGAGAGACACTGAAGCTTTCTTT